This T cell receptor (beta chain) was obtained from a study of blood T cells in healthy people across ages. This clonotype was recorded once. Sample-barcoded 5' priming and a J-beta primer mix drove a second PCR of 7 to 11 cycles. TCRdb re-analysed the 5' RACE reads in MiXCR, keeping a single row per CDR3 protein. The sample lists over 500,000 distinct CDR3 sequences; about 51% were seen once. Researchers isolated at least 6.5 million PBMCs per sample. This CDR3 has 12 amino acids. The V gene's germline CDR1 is SQVTM and CDR2 ANQGSEA. V gave up 4 bases and J gave up 1 base, with 7 bases separating them.

This rearrangement joins TRBV29-1 to TRBJ2-5; D unresolved. Sequencing was carried out using blood. This sequence originates from a woman older than 75 in good health. Here the CDR3 reads CSVVQSQETQYF. CDR3 DNA: TGCAGCGTTGTTCAGAGCCAAGAGACCCAGTACTTC.